Following are 32 T cell receptor beta chains from one sample sequenced in a study of T cell responses to AZD1222 COVID-19 vaccine. The protocol was immunoSEQ multiplex PCR, while the TCRdb copy is restricted to in-frame clones and leaves out a portion. The sample has under 140,000 clones, 70% to 90% seen once. The source material was peripheral blood, sampled on day 0 of AZD1222 vaccination. The origin of the receptors is an adult in good health.

The chain employs TRBV18 and TRBJ2-5; D might be TRBD1 (6 bases). CDR1 and CDR2 (germline): KGHSH, LQKENI. The length of the CDR3 is 13 residues. V shed 6 bases and J shed 4 bases, with 12 bases lying between them. The CDR3 is CASSLGQRETQYF. The CDR3 DNA reads TGTGCCAGCTCCCTCGGACAGCGAGAGACCCAGTACTTC.

The chain has TRBV19 and TRBJ2-3, with D hard to call. Germline CDR1 reads LNHDA; CDR2 reads SQIVND (reference sequence). The germline V and J ends were trimmed by 3 bases and 2 bases, with 12 bases remaining between them. This CDR3 has 15 amino acids. CDR3 sequence: CASSIGPSPTDTQYF. For the CDR3, the DNA is TGTGCCAGTAGTATTGGGCCTTCGCCCACAGATACGCAGTATTTT.

On this clone itself: One junction end does not reproduce the germline sequence, and a read error may be involved. V and J are TRBV24-1 and TRBJ2-7; D is possibly TRBD1 (6 bases). CDR1 is KGHDR and CDR2 is SFDVKD in the germline V gene. This CDR3 comprises 12 residues. The CDR3, as DNA: TGTGCCACCAGTGATTTGAAGCAGGGGTGGGACTTC. As protein: CATSDLKQGWDF.

This clone was observed a handful of times. The chain employs TRBV5-1 and TRBJ2-3; D unclear. The CDR3 contains 14 residues. Trimming stripped 0 bases from V and 6 bases from J, with 11 bases between. Germline V CDR1 and CDR2: SGHRS, YFSETQ. The CDR3 coding sequence is TGCGCCAGCAGCTTGGCAATCGATGGGGATACGCAGTATTTT. Encoded protein: CASSLAIDGDTQYF. The variable domain in full, with the rest retrieved from reference TRBV5-1 and TRBJ2-3, is KAGVTQTPRYLIKTRGQQVTLSCSPISGHRSVSWYQQTPGQGLQFLFEYFSETQRNKGNFPGRFSGRQFSNSRSEMNVSTLELGDSALYLCASSLAIDGDTQYFGPGTRLTVL.

A few counts support this clone. V usage is TRBV18 and J usage is TRBJ1-1, with a weak D call TRBD1 (5 bases). In germline, CDR1 is KGHSH, CDR2 LQKENI. There are 14 residues in the CDR3. Deletions cut 5 bases from V and 1 base from J, with 11 bases between. CDR3 protein: CASSAQGANTEAFF. CDR3 nucleotide sequence: TGTGCCAGCTCAGCCCAGGGTGCGAACACTGAAGCTTTCTTT.

The chain uses TRBV3-1 (or the pseudogene TRBV3-2) and TRBJ1-2; D may be TRBD1 (5 bases). The germline V gene encodes CDR1 LGHDT and CDR2 YNNKEL (reference sequence). The CDR3 loop spans 13 amino acids. V shed 4 bases and J shed 5 bases, with 11 bases lying between them. The CDR3 loop is CASSLGTLYGYTF. CDR3 sequence (DNA): TGTGCCAGCAGCCTCGGGACCCTATATGGCTACACCTTC.

The rearrangement links TRBV28 to TRBJ2-1; TRBD2 matches 10 bases. J lost 6 bases, V lost 4 bases, and 9 bases had no gene match. The CDR3 runs to 16 residues. Germline V gives CDR1 MDHEN, CDR2 SYDVKM. In DNA form, the CDR3 reads TGTGCCAGCAGTTCCCAACTAGCGGGACGAGTCAATGAGCAGTTCTTC. Its translation is CASSSQLAGRVNEQFF. The variable domain in full, completed from reference TRBV28 and TRBJ2-1, reads DVKVTQSSRYLVKRTGEKVFLECVQDMDHENMFWYRQDPGLGLRLIYFSYDVKMKEKGDIPEGYSVSREKKERFSLILESASTNQTSMYLCASSSQLAGRVNEQFFGPGTRLTVL.

This clone was found once. Other DNA sequences from this sample encode an identical CDR3 as well. The V and J genes are TRBV4-1 and TRBJ2-5; TRBD2 is a possible D gene (7 bases). Germline CDR1 MGHRA, CDR2 YSYEKL. The CDR3 extends over 14 amino acids. The V end was cut by 4 bases, the J end by 3 bases, with 12 bases between. DNA for the CDR3: TGCGCCAGCAGCCCGAGAGGGGGGGAAGAGACCCAGTACTTC. It is translated as CASSPRGGEETQYF.

V gene TRBV2 combines with J gene TRBJ1-1, with D unclear. CDR1 and CDR2 from the germline V gene are SNHLY and FYNNEI. Trimming removed 5 bases from V and 2 bases from J, with 12 bases in between. CDR3 length: 14 residues. Here the CDR3 reads CASSKSQRNTEAFF. CDR3 in DNA: TGTGCCAGCAGTAAATCTCAAAGAAACACTGAAGCTTTCTTT.

V and J are TRBV7-2 and TRBJ2-7, with TRBD2 matching 9 bases. Germline V gene lookup returns CDR1 SGHTA and CDR2 FQGNSA. The CDR3 is 15 amino acids. V lost 0 bases, J lost 1 base, and 1 base stayed unmatched. In nucleotides, the CDR3 is TGTGCCAGCAGCTTAGCGGCGGGGGGGTCCTACGAGCAGTACTTC. It codes for CASSLAAGGSYEQYF.

The CDR3 sequence is CATSGEGPNYGYTF. The CDR3 nucleotides read TGTGCCACGTCCGGGGAGGGCCCCAACTATGGCTACACCTTC. The V gene is TRBV10-3, the J gene TRBJ1-2; D is unclear. Germline loops: CDR1 ENHRY, CDR2 SYGVKD. The CDR3 loop spans 14 amino acids. Trimming shortened V by 10 bases and J by 2 bases, and 17 bases separated the two germline ends.

This clone was counted a few times. V gene TRBV19 combines with J gene TRBJ1-1, with D unclear. The germline CDR1 and CDR2 sequences are LNHDA and SQIVND (reference sequence). CDR3 length: 14 residues. V lost 4 bases and J lost 1, with 10 bases in between. The CDR3 DNA is TGTGCCAGTAGTAGGGTCGGTGCGAACACTGAAGCTTTCTTT. Its protein is CASSRVGANTEAFF.

The chain joins TRBV6-1 to TRBJ1-5; D gene ambiguous. Germline V gene sequence: CDR1 MNHNS, CDR2 SASEGT. CDR3 length equals 13 residues. The V end lost 2 bases, the J end lost 3 bases, and 5 bases lay between the germline ends. The CDR3 DNA is TGTGCCAGCAGTGAATCCTTCAATCAGCCCCAGCATTTT. Encoded protein: CASSESFNQPQHF.

The V and J genes are TRBV4-3 and TRBJ1-4; tentatively, D is TRBD1 (5 bases). The CDR3 consists of 17 residues. The germline gives CDR1 LGHNA, CDR2 YSLEER. Trimming removed 0 bases at V and 4 bases at J, with 15 bases between. The CDR3 DNA follows: TGCGCCAGCAGCCAAGAACTTACGGGGCTTGGTAATGAAAAACTGTTTTTT. It is translated as CASSQELTGLGNEKLFF.

The rearrangement joins TRBV9 to TRBJ1-5; 7 positions agree with TRBD1. Germline CDR1 and CDR2: SGDLS and YYNGEE. Unmatched junction bases numbered 7, after V lost 4 bases and J lost 3 bases. There are 15 residues in the CDR3. The CDR3 region has the DNA TGTGCCAGCAGCTCGACAGGGTCCATCAATCAGCCCCAGCATTTT. Translating it yields CASSSTGSINQPQHF.

The rearrangement uses TRBV7-2 and TRBJ1-2; perhaps TRBD1 as D (5 bases). The V gene's germline CDR1 is SGHTA and CDR2 FQGNSA. The CDR3 loop spans 14 amino acids. Trimming shortened V by 5 bases and J by 3 bases, and 13 bases separated the two germline ends. CDR3 DNA: TGTGCCAGCAGCGGCAGGGATGCGGACTATGGCTACACCTTC. It codes for CASSGRDADYGYTF. Together with reference TRBV7-2 and TRBJ1-2, the CDR3 gives the full variable domain: GAGVSQSPSNKVTEKGKDVELRCDPISGHTALYWYRQSLGQGLEFLIYFQGNSAPDKSGLPSDRFSAERTGGSVSTLTIQRTQQEDSAVYLCASSGRDADYGYTFGSGTRLTVV.

The table lists this clone with a few counts. V and J are TRBV11-3 and TRBJ2-7; a weak D match, TRBD2 (5 bases). Germline V gene lookup returns CDR1 SGHNT and CDR2 YENEEA. V lost 3 bases to trimming and J lost 9 bases, with 15 bases between them. The CDR3 is made up of 13 amino acids. In nucleotides, the CDR3 is TGTGCCAGCAGCTTTCGCGAACGGGAACCGCAGTACTTC. It translates to CASSFREREPQYF. Looking up the rest from reference TRBV11-3 and TRBJ2-7 gives the full variable domain: EAGVVQSPRYKIIEKKQPVAFWCNPISGHNTLYWYLQNLGQGPELLIRYENEEAVDDSQLPKDRFSAERLKGVDSTLKIQPAELGDSAVYLCASSFREREPQYFGPGTRLTVT.

The CDR3 reads CASSGGGQRYSNQPQHF. CDR3 coding DNA: TGTGCCAGTAGTGGAGGGGGCCAAAGGTATAGCAATCAGCCCCAGCATTTT. The J gene is TRBJ1-5, the V gene TRBV19; 7 bases map to TRBD1. The CDR3 runs to 17 residues. The germline V gene encodes CDR1 LNHDA and CDR2 SQIVND (reference sequence). J was trimmed by 0 bases and V by 5 bases; bases with no gene match: 10.

The chain employs TRBV6-5 and TRBJ1-3; D call uncertain. V was clipped by 7 bases and J by 0 bases, with 10 bases between them. This CDR3 is 14 amino acids long. Germline lookup yields CDR1 MNHEY and CDR2 SVGAGI. This CDR3 reads CASKRASSGNTIYF. In nucleotides, the CDR3 is TGTGCCAGCAAACGCGCGAGCTCTGGAAACACCATATATTTT.

The rearrangement uses TRBV18 and TRBJ2-7; TRBD2 might be the D (5 bases). V shed 3 bases and J shed 5 bases, with 8 bases lying between them. The CDR3 totals 12 residues. CDR1 and CDR2 from the germline V gene are KGHSH and LQKENI. This CDR3 reads CASSPERNEQYF. For the CDR3, the DNA is TGTGCCAGCTCACCGGAGCGGAACGAGCAGTACTTC.

The rearrangement uses TRBV5-5 and TRBJ1-5; D is possibly TRBD1 (5 bases). From germline, CDR1 is SGHKS and CDR2 YYEKEE (reference sequence). Trimming left V 0 bases short and J 3 bases short, with 13 bases between. The CDR3 is 16 amino acids. CDR3: CASSLAWGRLNQPQHF. As DNA, the CDR3 is TGTGCCAGCAGCTTGGCCTGGGGACGGCTCAATCAGCCCCAGCATTTT.

This clone is a singleton in its sample. V and J are TRBV11-1 and TRBJ2-1; perhaps TRBD1 as D (5 bases). This CDR3 region has 16 residues. V was shortened by 1 base and J by 0 bases, with 10 bases between the two germline ends. In germline, CDR1 is SGHAT, CDR2 FQDESV (reference sequence). The CDR3 protein is CASSLVRRASYNEQFF. The CDR3 DNA follows: TGTGCCAGCAGCTTAGTACGCAGGGCCTCCTACAATGAGCAGTTCTTC.

The count of this clone is one. V is TRBV29-1 and J is TRBJ1-2, with 7 bases fitting TRBD1. The ends lost 6 bases at V and 7 bases at J; junction bases unmatched: 17. CDR3 length equals 15 residues. Germline CDR1 and CDR2: SQVTM and ANQGSEA. The CDR3 nucleotides read TGCAGCGTGACCCCGGGACAGCGGTCTTTAAGTGGCTACACCTTC. Translating gives CSVTPGQRSLSGYTF.

The rearrangement joins TRBV6-5 to TRBJ2-7; maybe TRBD1 (6 bases). The CDR3 extends over 14 amino acids. CDR1 MNHEY and CDR2 SVGAGI come from the germline V gene. The ends were cut back, 5 bases at V and 1 base at J, with 12 bases in the middle. The CDR3 DNA is TGTGCCAGCAGTCACGGACAGAGTTCCTACGAGCAGTACTTC. Protein sequence: CASSHGQSSYEQYF.

The gene calls are TRBV3-1 (or the pseudogene TRBV3-2) and TRBJ2-5, with 7 bases aligning to TRBD1. V was clipped by 3 bases and J by 5 bases; unmatched bases: 12. Germline-derived CDR1 and CDR2 are LGHDT and YNNKEL (reference sequence). The CDR3 is 16 amino acids. This CDR3 is CASSQSGTAPGETQYF. CDR3 nucleotides: TGTGCCAGCAGCCAGTCCGGGACAGCCCCAGGTGAGACCCAGTACTTC.

The chain joins TRBV2 to TRBJ1-5; D is unresolved. V was pared by 8 bases and J by 0 bases, with 8 bases between. CDR3 length: 13 residues. Germline V gene data show CDR1 as SNHLY and CDR2 as FYNNEI. CDR3 DNA: TGTGCCAGCCACACCTATAGCAATCAGCCCCAGCATTTT. As protein: CASHTYSNQPQHF.

This clone was recorded once. This chain uses TRBV11-3 with TRBJ2-1, with D unresolved. V lost 3 bases and J 7 bases, leaving 10 bases between the germline ends. The CDR3 totals 13 residues. Germline V gives CDR1 SGHNT, CDR2 YENEEA. CDR3 DNA: TGTGCCAGCAGCTTGGAGAAAAGGAATGAGCAGTTCTTC. It yields the protein CASSLEKRNEQFF. Full variable domain (outside the CDR3, taken from reference TRBV11-3 and TRBJ2-1): EAGVVQSPRYKIIEKKQPVAFWCNPISGHNTLYWYLQNLGQGPELLIRYENEEAVDDSQLPKDRFSAERLKGVDSTLKIQPAELGDSAVYLCASSLEKRNEQFFGPGTRLTVL.

The chain uses TRBV6-2 or TRBV6-3 and TRBJ1-1; no firm D call. The CDR3 sequence is 15 residues long. CDR1 is MNHEY, CDR2 SVGEGT, per germline. V gave up 0 bases and J gave up 1 base, with 9 bases separating them. The CDR3 loop is CASSYSIRANTEAFF. CDR3 in DNA: TGTGCCAGCAGTTACTCGATTAGGGCGAACACTGAAGCTTTCTTT.

This rearrangement joins TRBV7-2 to TRBJ2-1, with TRBD2 matching over 8 bases. The CDR3 length is 14 residues. J was trimmed by 9 bases and V by 6 bases; bases with no gene match: 10. Germline assignment: CDR1 SGHTA and CDR2 FQGNSA. CDR3 in amino acids: CASSSLTSGGEQFF. The CDR3 region has the DNA TGTGCCAGCAGTTCCCTCACTAGCGGCGGTGAGCAGTTCTTC.

This rearrangement joins TRBV9 to TRBJ2-7; 8 bases map to TRBD1. Trimming took 3 bases from V and 6 from J; bases not matched to a gene: 8. The germline V gene has CDR1 SGDLS and CDR2 YYNGEE. This CDR3 is 14 amino acids long. The CDR3 nucleotides read TGTGCCAGCAGCGGACAGGGGCTCGGGGTCGAGCAGTACTTC. Residues: CASSGQGLGVEQYF.

V usage is TRBV15 and J usage is TRBJ2-6, with D possibly TRBD1 on 5 matching bases. The V end lost 0 bases, the J end lost 4 bases, and 10 bases lay between the germline ends. In germline, CDR1 is LNHNV, CDR2 YYDKDF (reference sequence). The CDR3 runs to 16 residues. CDR3 residues: CATSRDREAGANVLTF. CDR3 nucleotide sequence: TGTGCCACCAGCAGAGACAGGGAAGCGGGGGCCAACGTCCTGACTTTC.

The V and J genes are TRBV28 and TRBJ1-1; D is unresolved. Germline V gives CDR1 MDHEN, CDR2 SYDVKM. The V and J ends lost 6 bases and 2 bases respectively, with 13 bases between them. The CDR3 is 14 amino acids. The CDR3 DNA reads TGTGCCAGCAGCCAAGCTTTGGTCAACACTGAAGCTTTCTTT. It yields the protein CASSQALVNTEAFF.